The next 30 T cell receptor beta chains were all read from a single sample in a study of blood T cell repertoires in COVID-19. Sequencing used immunoSEQ multiplex PCR; TCRdb keeps in-frame clones, though not all of them. The sample carries over 300,000 clones, nearly 90% recorded once. Sequencing was done on a sample of peripheral blood. These receptor sequences come from a man between 18 and 29 years old with active or convalescent COVID-19.

This clone has more than one count but fewer than ten. This chain connects TRBV6-5 to TRBJ1-5; TRBD1 matches at 7 bases. V was pared by 6 bases and J by 2 bases, with 7 bases of the junction left unmatched. CDR1 and CDR2 (germline): MNHEY, SVGAGI. The CDR3 loop spans 15 amino acids. CDR3 amino acids: CASSEDRKRNQPQHF. CDR3 coding DNA: TGTGCCAGCAGCGAGGACAGGAAGCGCAATCAGCCCCAGCATTTT.

The J gene is TRBJ2-7, the V gene TRBV6-5; 8 nucleotides agree with TRBD1. This CDR3 is built from 14 residues. V lost 5 bases, J lost 3 bases, and 6 bases stayed unmatched. Germline CDR1 reads MNHEY; CDR2 reads SVGAGI. CDR3 sequence: CASSNGQGSYEQYF. The DNA for the CDR3 is TGTGCCAGCAGTAACGGACAGGGAAGCTACGAGCAGTACTTC.

The chain joins TRBV7-8 to TRBJ2-3; D may be TRBD2 (6 bases). Germline-derived CDR1 and CDR2 are SGHVS and FQNEAQ. The ends were cut back, 2 bases at V and 8 bases at J, with 17 bases in the middle. The CDR3 is made up of 15 amino acids. The CDR3 protein is CASSLIEASALTQYF. CDR3 bases: TGTGCCAGCAGCTTAATAGAGGCTAGCGCGCTTACGCAGTATTTT.

This chain joins TRBV29-1 and TRBJ2-7, with 8 bases that match TRBD1. This CDR3 is 15 amino acids long. With 5 bases clipped from V and 4 bases from J, the junction kept 13 bases outside the gene matches. Per the germline V gene, CDR1 is SQVTM and CDR2 is ANQGSEA. CDR3 in DNA: TGCAGCGTTTCCGGAGGACAGGGAAGTTTTTACGAGCAGTACTTC. Residues: CSVSGGQGSFYEQYF.

A single count supports this clone. The chain is built from TRBV7-9 and TRBJ1-2; no clear D gene. The CDR3 loop spans 13 amino acids. Germline V lookup: CDR1 SEHNR, CDR2 FQNEAQ (reference sequence). V lost 3 bases and J 3 bases, leaving 8 bases between the germline ends. The DNA for the CDR3 is TGTGCCAGCAGCTTTTTGGGAGACTATGGCTACACCTTC. Encoded protein: CASSFLGDYGYTF.

The J gene is TRBJ2-3, the V gene TRBV28; D is unclear. V lost 6 bases and J 0 bases, leaving 16 bases between the germline ends. The CDR3 is 16 residues long. CDR1 and CDR2 from the germline V gene are MDHEN and SYDVKM. This CDR3 is CASSLGLAASTDTQYF. CDR3 nucleotides: TGTGCCAGCAGCCTAGGTTTGGCAGCGAGCACAGATACGCAGTATTTT.

This clone came up once. This chain uses TRBV5-1 with TRBJ2-7; 7 nucleotides line up with TRBD1. Losses at the gene ends were 2 bases for V and 2 bases for J; bases not matched to a gene: 4. CDR3 length: 14 residues. CDR1 SGHRS and CDR2 YFSETQ come from the germline V gene. CDR3 sequence reads: CASSFTTGPYEQYF. In nucleotides, the CDR3 is TGCGCCAGCAGCTTCACGACAGGGCCCTACGAGCAGTACTTC.

J is TRBJ1-5 and V is TRBV5-3; TRBD1 is a possible D gene (6 bases). Being an ORF, TRBV5-3 has a function that is uncertain. V was shortened by 5 bases and J by 1 base, with 16 bases between the two germline ends. CDR3 length equals 16 residues. This chain's CDR3 is CARRWGQGQSNQPQHF. The DNA for the CDR3 is TGTGCCAGAAGATGGGGGCAGGGTCAAAGCAATCAGCCCCAGCATTTT.

The chain is built from TRBV15 and TRBJ2-2, with TRBD2 matching over 9 bases. After removal of 4 bases from V and 6 bases from J, the junction contained 15 bases not matched to a gene. The length of the CDR3 is 18 residues. Germline CDR1 is LNHNV and CDR2 is YYDKDF (reference sequence). The CDR3 DNA reads TGTGCCACCAGCATCACTTGGGGGCTAGCGGGGAAGGCCGGGGAGCTGTTTTTT. Amino acid sequence: CATSITWGLAGKAGELFF.

This clone was seen once. The chain carries TRBV7-2 and TRBJ2-5; D gene unclear. In germline, CDR1 is SGHTA, CDR2 FQGNSA. Trimming pared 1 base from V and 9 bases from J, leaving 18 bases between. This CDR3 contains 15 residues. This CDR3 is CASSLGDSAATAQYF. The DNA for the CDR3 is TGTGCCAGCAGCTTAGGCGACTCAGCAGCAACGGCCCAGTACTTC.

The rearrangement joins TRBV6-5 to TRBJ2-5, with D possibly TRBD1 on 5 matching bases. The germline CDR1 and CDR2 sequences are MNHEY and SVGAGI. Trimming left V 6 bases short and J 6 bases short, with 17 bases between. This CDR3 has 14 residues. Here the CDR3 DNA reads TGTGCCAGCAGCTCTATGGCGCAGGGAAAGACCCAGTACTTC. Translated: CASSSMAQGKTQYF.

The count of this clone is one. The chain combines TRBV7-2 with TRBJ2-7; 7 positions agree with TRBD1. With 5 bases clipped from V and 0 bases from J, the junction kept 7 bases outside the gene matches. Germline loops: CDR1 SGHTA, CDR2 FQGNSA. This CDR3 region has 15 residues. CDR3 sequence reads: CASSLGQAVSYEQYF. Here the CDR3 DNA reads TGTGCCAGCAGCCTCGGACAGGCAGTCTCCTACGAGCAGTACTTC.

This rearrangement joins TRBV11-2 to TRBJ2-5, with D uncertain. Germline CDR1 is SGHAT and CDR2 is FQNNGV. The CDR3 totals 14 residues. V was trimmed by 3 bases and J by 0 bases, leaving 8 bases between them. The CDR3 DNA follows: TGTGCCAGCAGCTTTTCAGCGTACCAAGAGACCCAGTACTTC. Translation gives CASSFSAYQETQYF.

This chain connects TRBV6-6 to TRBJ2-1; TRBD2 matches at 9 bases. The germline gives CDR1 MNHNY, CDR2 SVGAGI (reference sequence). The ends lost 4 bases at V and 2 bases at J; junction bases unmatched: 6. This CDR3 region has 16 residues. CDR3 loop: CASSWTSDGPYNEQFF. CDR3 nucleotides: TGTGCCAGCAGTTGGACTAGCGATGGCCCCTACAATGAGCAGTTCTTC.

The chain is built from TRBV7-9 and TRBJ2-5, with 7 nucleotides matching TRBD2. There are 13 residues in the CDR3. Trimming at V came to 6 bases and at J to 1 base, leaving 2 bases not matched to a gene. The V gene's germline CDR1 is SEHNR and CDR2 FQNEAQ (reference sequence). The CDR3 coding sequence is TGTGCCAGCAGGCTAGCGGTCCAAGAGACCCAGTACTTC. Translating gives CASRLAVQETQYF. The full variable domain, rest sourced from reference TRBV7-9 and TRBJ2-5, is DTGVSQNPRHKITKRGQNVTFRCDPISEHNRLYWYRQTLGQGPEFLTYFQNEAQLEKSRLLSDRFSAERPKGSFSTLEIQRTEQGDSAMYLCASRLAVQETQYFGPGTRLLVL.

This clone was detected a few times. The V and J genes are TRBV7-2 and TRBJ2-7, with unresolved D. The V gene lost 1 base and the J gene lost 2 bases, with 24 bases spanning the gap. CDR1 is SGHTA, CDR2 FQGNSA, per germline. The CDR3 has 19 amino acids. CDR3 sequence reads: CASSLVQDKPTTNPYEQYF. DNA of the CDR3: TGTGCCAGCAGCTTAGTTCAAGACAAGCCAACGACGAATCCCTACGAGCAGTACTTC.

The chain combines TRBV11-2 with TRBJ2-7, with 8 nucleotides matching TRBD1. The germline V gene has CDR1 SGHAT and CDR2 FQNNGV. The CDR3 runs 15 residues. The V and J ends lost 6 bases and 3 bases, in that order; junction bases with no gene match: 10. Here the CDR3 reads CASSPAGTGLYEQYF. DNA of the CDR3: TGTGCCAGCAGTCCAGCTGGGACAGGTCTCTACGAGCAGTACTTC.

The rearrangement joins TRBV2 to TRBJ2-3; possible D gene TRBD2, 5 bases. V was trimmed by 6 bases and J by 4 bases, leaving 11 bases between them. Germline-derived CDR1 and CDR2 are SNHLY and FYNNEI. The CDR3 is 13 residues long. CDR3 bases: TGTGCCAGCAGGGTGGGAGACGCAGATACGCAGTATTTT. As protein: CASRVGDADTQYF.

The chain joins TRBV28 to TRBJ1-5; D gene unclear. Trimming took 7 bases from V and 6 from J, leaving 19 bases between them. Germline CDR1 is MDHEN and CDR2 is SYDVKM. This CDR3 region has 15 residues. As DNA, the CDR3 is TGTGCCAGCACCGCCGAACAGCTTAAAGGTCAGCCCCAGCATTTT. Translation gives CASTAEQLKGQPQHF.

The rearrangement links TRBV5-4 to TRBJ1-6; TRBD1 might be the D (5 bases). Trimming stripped 4 bases from V and 5 bases from J, with 16 bases between. The germline CDR1 and CDR2 sequences are SGHNT and YYREEE (reference sequence). The CDR3 spans 16 residues. The CDR3 protein is CASSPTGRGDNSPLHF. DNA of the CDR3: TGTGCCAGCAGCCCCACGGGGAGGGGAGATAATTCACCCCTCCACTTT.

The chain carries TRBV7-2 and TRBJ2-3; possibly TRBD2 for D (5 bases). V dropped 5 bases and J dropped 2 bases, with 14 bases sitting between them. Germline assignment: CDR1 SGHTA and CDR2 FQGNSA. The CDR3 has 15 residues. The CDR3 sequence: CASSPRREYTDTQYF. The CDR3 nucleotides are TGTGCCAGCAGCCCCCGACGGGAATACACAGATACGCAGTATTTT.

The table lists this clone with a few counts. V and J are TRBV7-9 and TRBJ2-7, with TRBD2 identical over 15 bases. CDR1 SEHNR and CDR2 FQNEAQ come from the germline V gene (reference sequence). The CDR3 extends over 15 amino acids. Trimming took 5 bases from V and 6 from J; bases not matched to a gene: 5. The chain's CDR3 is CASSPLGLAGGEQYF. DNA of the CDR3: TGTGCCAGCAGCCCCCTGGGACTAGCGGGAGGCGAGCAGTACTTC. The complete variable domain, with remaining parts taken from reference TRBV7-9 and TRBJ2-7, reads DTGVSQNPRHKITKRGQNVTFRCDPISEHNRLYWYRQTLGQGPEFLTYFQNEAQLEKSRLLSDRFSAERPKGSFSTLEIQRTEQGDSAMYLCASSPLGLAGGEQYFGPGTRLTVT.

This clone appeared once. V gene TRBV7-2 combines with J gene TRBJ1-2, with TRBD1 identical over 8 bases. The CDR3 length is 15 residues. The J segment lost 4 bases and the V segment lost 5 bases, leaving 9 bases of the junction unmatched. Germline CDR1 and CDR2: SGHTA and FQGNSA. CDR3 in DNA: TGTGCCAGCAGCCCTGGACAGGGTCCCGGCTATGGCTACACCTTC. The encoded protein is CASSPGQGPGYGYTF.

In this sample, this clone turned up a few times. V is TRBV29-1 and J is TRBJ2-7, with 9 bases fitting TRBD2. After removal of 2 bases from V and 2 bases from J, the junction contained 4 bases not matched to a gene. CDR3 length equals 14 residues. The germline V gene encodes CDR1 SQVTM and CDR2 ANQGSEA. The CDR3 loop is CSVELAGGPYEQYF. The CDR3 DNA is TGCAGCGTTGAATTGGCGGGAGGGCCCTACGAGCAGTACTTC.

The chain employs TRBV28 and TRBJ1-4; the D is unclear. CDR3 length: 12 residues. In germline, CDR1 is MDHEN, CDR2 SYDVKM. V was cut by 8 bases and J by 8 bases, with 12 bases left in between. The CDR3 sequence is CASLSLGEKLFF. The CDR3 DNA sequence: TGTGCCAGCCTCTCCCTGGGCGAAAAACTGTTTTTT.

The rearrangement uses TRBV27 and TRBJ2-7, with a tentative D call TRBD2 (6 bases). The V and J ends lost 6 bases and 2 bases respectively, with 17 bases between them. The CDR3 covers 15 residues. CDR1 is MNHEY and CDR2 is SMNVEV in the germline V gene (reference sequence). The CDR3 sequence: CASSRTSSPAYEQYF. In nucleotides, the CDR3 is TGTGCCAGCAGCAGAACTAGCTCCCCGGCCTACGAGCAGTACTTC.

Note on this clone: An end of the junction does not agree with germline; a read error may underlie this. The rearrangement links TRBV11-1 to TRBJ2-6; a possible D gene is TRBD1 (5 bases). Germline loops: CDR1 SGHAT, CDR2 FQDESV (reference sequence). There are 16 residues in the CDR3. The DNA for the CDR3 is TGTGCCAGCAGCCCGTTCCCATTCTCTGGGGCCAACGTGCTGACTTTC. Translated, it gives CASSPFPFSGANVLTF.

The V and J genes are TRBV5-1 and TRBJ2-1; 8 nucleotides align to TRBD1. This CDR3 has 15 amino acids. The germline CDR1 and CDR2 sequences are SGHRS and YFSETQ. V shed 8 bases and J 7 bases; nucleotides not matched to a gene: 14. DNA for the CDR3: TGCGCCAGTAGCCTAAGGACAGGGAAAGGGAATGAGCAGTTCTTC. Protein sequence: CASSLRTGKGNEQFF.

The chain has TRBV28 and TRBJ1-5; D possibly corresponds to TRBD1 (6 bases). Trimming left V 4 bases short and J 2 bases short, with 18 bases between. The CDR3 extends over 17 amino acids. Looked up from germline, CDR1 is MDHEN and CDR2 is SYDVKM. CDR3 protein: CASSSRNRVTGNQPQHF. The CDR3 DNA sequence: TGTGCCAGCAGTTCCCGGAACAGGGTCACGGGCAATCAGCCCCAGCATTTT.

The chain couples TRBV27 to TRBJ2-7, with 8 nucleotides matching TRBD1. Trimming at V came to 2 bases and at J to 2 bases, leaving 5 bases not matched to a gene. CDR3 length: 15 amino acids. Germline lookup yields CDR1 MNHEY and CDR2 SMNVEV (reference sequence). The CDR3 loop is CASSLGQGAAYEQYF. DNA for the CDR3: TGTGCCAGCAGTTTAGGGCAGGGGGCGGCCTACGAGCAGTACTTC.